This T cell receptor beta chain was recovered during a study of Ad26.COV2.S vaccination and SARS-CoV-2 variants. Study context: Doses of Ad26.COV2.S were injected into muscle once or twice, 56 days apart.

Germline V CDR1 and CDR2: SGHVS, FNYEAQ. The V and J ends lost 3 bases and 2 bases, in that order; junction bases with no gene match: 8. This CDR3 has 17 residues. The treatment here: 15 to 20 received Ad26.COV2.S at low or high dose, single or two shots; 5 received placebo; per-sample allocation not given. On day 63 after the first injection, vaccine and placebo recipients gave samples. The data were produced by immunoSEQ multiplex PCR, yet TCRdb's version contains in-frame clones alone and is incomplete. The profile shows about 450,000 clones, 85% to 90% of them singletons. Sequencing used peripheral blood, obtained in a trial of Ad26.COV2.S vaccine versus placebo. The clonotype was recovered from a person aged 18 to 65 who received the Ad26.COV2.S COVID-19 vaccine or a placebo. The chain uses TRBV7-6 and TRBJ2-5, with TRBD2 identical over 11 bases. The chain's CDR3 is CASSFLLAGVGQETQYF. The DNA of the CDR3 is TGTGCCAGCAGCTTCCTACTAGCGGGAGTTGGGCAAGAGACCCAGTACTTC.